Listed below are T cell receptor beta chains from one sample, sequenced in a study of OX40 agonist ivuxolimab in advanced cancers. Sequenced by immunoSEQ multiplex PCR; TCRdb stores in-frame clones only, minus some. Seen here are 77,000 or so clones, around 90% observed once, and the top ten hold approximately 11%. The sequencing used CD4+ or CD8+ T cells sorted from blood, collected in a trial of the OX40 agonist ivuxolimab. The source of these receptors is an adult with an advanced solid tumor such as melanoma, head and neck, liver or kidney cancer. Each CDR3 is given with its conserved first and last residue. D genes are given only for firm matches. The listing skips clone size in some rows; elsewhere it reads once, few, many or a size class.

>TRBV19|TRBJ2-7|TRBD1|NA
TGTGCCAGTAGATCTTCACTCGACAGGGGGTCCCACGAGCAGTACTTC
CASRSSLDRGSHEQYF
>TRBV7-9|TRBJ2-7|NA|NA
TGTGCCAGCAGCCCCGTGACAGAGACCTACGAGCAGTACTTC
CASSPVTETYEQYF
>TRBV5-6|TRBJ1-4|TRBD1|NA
TGTGCCAGCAGCTTAGGGACAGGGGTCGCGAATGAAAAACTGTTTTTT
CASSLGTGVANEKLFF
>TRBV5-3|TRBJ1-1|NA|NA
TGTGCCAGAAGCTTGGTACATGAACCCACAAGGGGACACCTGCTGAACACTGAAGCTTTCTTT
CARSLVHEPTRGHLLNTEAFF
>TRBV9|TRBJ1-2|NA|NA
TGTGCCAGCAGCGGAGGGGACACCCGGACCAACTATGGCTACACCTTC
CASSGGDTRTNYGYTF
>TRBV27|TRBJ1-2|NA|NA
TGTGCCAGCAGCTCCAACGACAGACCTAACTATGGCTACACCTTC
CASSSNDRPNYGYTF
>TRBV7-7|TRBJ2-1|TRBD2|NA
TGTGCCACATCAGCGGGGGGCTCCTACAATGAGCAGTTCTTC
CATSAGGSYNEQFF
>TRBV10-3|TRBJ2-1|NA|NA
TGTGCCATCAGCCGAGGTTTGGAGCAGTTCTTC
CAISRGLEQFF
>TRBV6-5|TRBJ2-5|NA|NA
TGTGCCAGCAGTTATTCAATGGCAGGGGTGGAGACCCAGTACTTC
CASSYSMAGVETQYF
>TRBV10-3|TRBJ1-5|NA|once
TGTGCCATCAGTGAGTCTGTAGACACTAGCAATCAGCCCCAGCATTTT
CAISESVDTSNQPQHF
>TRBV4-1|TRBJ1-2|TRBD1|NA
TGCGCCAGCAGCCAAGATATTTGGGACAGAGGGGACTATGGCTACACCTTC
CASSQDIWDRGDYGYTF
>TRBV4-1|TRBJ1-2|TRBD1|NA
TGCGCCAGCAGCCCGACAGGGACCCCCTCTAACTATGGCTACACCTTC
CASSPTGTPSNYGYTF
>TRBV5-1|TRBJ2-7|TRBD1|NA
TGCGCCAGCAGCAAGTGGGACAGCTCCTACGAGCAGTACTTC
CASSKWDSSYEQYF
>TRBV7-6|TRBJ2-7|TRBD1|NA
TGTGCCAGCAGCACGGGACAGAACTACGAGCAGTACTTC
CASSTGQNYEQYF
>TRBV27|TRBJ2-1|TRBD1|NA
TGTGCCAGCAGTGTCACACAGGGGGCAGGATCTCAGGAGTTCTTC
CASSVTQGAGSQEFF
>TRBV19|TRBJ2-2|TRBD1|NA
TGTGCCAGTAGCCCGACAGGGGGCACCGGGGAGCTGTTTTTT
CASSPTGGTGELFF
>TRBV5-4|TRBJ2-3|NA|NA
TGTGCCAGCAGTTTGCTCACAGATACGCAGTATTTT
CASSLLTDTQYF
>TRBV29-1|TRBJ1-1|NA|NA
TGCAGCGTTGGGGGCACTGAAGCTTTCTTT
CSVGGTEAFF
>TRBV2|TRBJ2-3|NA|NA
TGTGCCAGCAGTGAGATGGTAGGACAGAGCACAGATACGCAGTATTTT
CASSEMVGQSTDTQYF
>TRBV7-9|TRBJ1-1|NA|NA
TGTGCCAGCAGCTTAGTAGGCCAGAGACAGAACACTGAAGCTTTCTTT
CASSLVGQRQNTEAFF
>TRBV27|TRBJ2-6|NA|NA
TGTGCCAGCAGTTTATTAGGAGCCGTCTCTGGGGCCAACGTCCTGACTTTC
CASSLLGAVSGANVLTF
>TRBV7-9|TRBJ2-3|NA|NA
TGTGCCAGCAGCCCCCTGCAGGGGAGCACAGATACGCAGTATTTT
CASSPLQGSTDTQYF
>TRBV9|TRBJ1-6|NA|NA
TGTGCCAGCAGCGTAGTAGGAGGCCGAGATGTTAATTCACCCCTCCACTTT
CASSVVGGRDVNSPLHF
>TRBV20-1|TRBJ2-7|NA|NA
TGCAGTGCTATCTTACCCTACGAGCAGTACTTC
CSAILPYEQYF
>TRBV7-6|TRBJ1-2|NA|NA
TGTGCCAGCAGCCCTGGGCCGGCCGGTGGCTACACCTTC
CASSPGPAGGYTF
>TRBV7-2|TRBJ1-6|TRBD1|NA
TGTGCCAGCAGCCCACAGGGGGGGCGGGTCGCCAATTCACCCCTCCACTTT
CASSPQGGRVANSPLHF
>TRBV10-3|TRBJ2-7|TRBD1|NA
TGTGCCATCAGCAGTCTTTGGACAGGGACGGACTACGAGCAGTACTTC
CAISSLWTGTDYEQYF
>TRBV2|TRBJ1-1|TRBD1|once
TGTGCCAGCATTCCGGGACAGGGGGGATTGGACACTGAAGCTTTCTTT
CASIPGQGGLDTEAFF
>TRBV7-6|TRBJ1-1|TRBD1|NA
TGTGCCAGCAGCTTTAACGGGCAGGGGGCGACTGAAGCTTTCTTT
CASSFNGQGATEAFF
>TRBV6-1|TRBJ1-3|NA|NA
TGTGCCAGCAGTGAGGGGGTCCTTATCAGCTCTGGAAACACCATATATTTT
CASSEGVLISSGNTIYF
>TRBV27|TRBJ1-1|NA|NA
TGTGCCAGCAGTTTATATCAGGGTCCCACTGAAGCTTTCTTT
CASSLYQGPTEAFF
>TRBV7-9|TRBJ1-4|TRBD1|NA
TGTGCCAGCAGCCAAGCAGGGGGCCCGAAGGAAAAACTGTTTTTT
CASSQAGGPKEKLFF
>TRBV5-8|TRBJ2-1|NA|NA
TGTGCCAGCAGCCGTACGGGGACCGACAATGAGCAGTTCTTC
CASSRTGTDNEQFF
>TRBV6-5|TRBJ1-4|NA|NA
TGTGCCAGCAGTTACGAGGGGGAGGGGGATAATGAAAAACTGTTTTTT
CASSYEGEGDNEKLFF
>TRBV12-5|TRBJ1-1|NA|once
TGTGCTAGTGGTTTCCCCGCCGAGCCGTTCCGCACGAACACTGAAGCTTTCTTT
CASGFPAEPFRTNTEAFF
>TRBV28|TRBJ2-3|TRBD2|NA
TGTGCCAGCAGACCAACGGGACTAGCGGGGGACATTCATCCAGATACGCAGTATTTT
CASRPTGLAGDIHPDTQYF
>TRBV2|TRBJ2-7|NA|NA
TGTGCCAGCATCGAACCCCAGTTCTACGAGCAGTACTTC
CASIEPQFYEQYF
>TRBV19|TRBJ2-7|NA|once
TGTGCCAGTAGATGGGGGGATCCTCTCGAGCAGTACTTC
CASRWGDPLEQYF
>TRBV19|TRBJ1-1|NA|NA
TGTGCCAGTAGTATAGTTTCGGGGGTGAACACTGAAGCTTTCTTT
CASSIVSGVNTEAFF
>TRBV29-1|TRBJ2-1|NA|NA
TGCAGCGTTTTCGGAGGGGGAACCTACAATGAGCAGTTCTTC
CSVFGGGTYNEQFF
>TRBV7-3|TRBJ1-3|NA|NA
TGTGCCAGCAGCTTGGGCGGTGGAAACACCATATATTTT
CASSLGGGNTIYF
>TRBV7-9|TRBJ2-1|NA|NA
TGTGCCAGCAGCTTAGGGCTAGAAACGGATGAGCAGTTCTTC
CASSLGLETDEQFF
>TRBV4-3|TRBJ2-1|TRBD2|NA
TGCGCCAGCAGCCAAGATGGCAGCGGGGGGTTCTACAATGAGCAGTTCTTC
CASSQDGSGGFYNEQFF
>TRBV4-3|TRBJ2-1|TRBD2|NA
TGCGCCAGCAGCCAAGAATTAGCGACTAGCCTCTACAATGAGCAGTTCTTC
CASSQELATSLYNEQFF
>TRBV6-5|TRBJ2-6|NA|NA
TGTGCCAGCGCTCCAACGGGGGAGACCAACGTCCTGACTTTC
CASAPTGETNVLTF
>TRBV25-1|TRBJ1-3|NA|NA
TGTGCCAGCAGTGAAGGGCCCTTGGGCTCTGGAAACACCATATATTTT
CASSEGPLGSGNTIYF
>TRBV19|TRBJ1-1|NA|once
TGTGCCAGTAGTATAGCAGGGGCAGGGTTTCTGTCTGAAGCTTTCTTT
CASSIAGAGFLSEAFF
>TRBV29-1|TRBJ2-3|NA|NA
TGCAGCGTCGTGCCCGAGTCCGCAGATACGCAGTATTTT
CSVVPESADTQYF
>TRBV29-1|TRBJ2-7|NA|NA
TGCAGCGTTGGTCCGGGCCACGCATACGAGCAGTACTTC
CSVGPGHAYEQYF
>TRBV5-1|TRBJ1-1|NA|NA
TGCGCCAGCACCCTAAACAAGAACACTGAAGCTTTCTTT
CASTLNKNTEAFF
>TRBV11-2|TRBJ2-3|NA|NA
TGTGCCAGCACCGAAGGGACGGGGGGCCCCTTCACAGATACGCAGTATTTT
CASTEGTGGPFTDTQYF
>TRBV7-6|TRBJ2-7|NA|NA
TGTGCCAGCAGCTTAGAGGGGCAACAGGGCTACGAGCAGTACTTC
CASSLEGQQGYEQYF
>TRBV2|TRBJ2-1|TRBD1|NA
TGTGCCAGCAGTGATAGGGGGCAATCGTACAATGAGCAGTTCTTC
CASSDRGQSYNEQFF
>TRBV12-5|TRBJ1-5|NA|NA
TGTGCTAGTGGCCAGCCCCAGCATTTT
CASGQPQHF
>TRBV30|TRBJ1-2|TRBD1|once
TGTGCCTGGATCCAACCCCATGGGACAGGTTTCAACTATGGCTACACCTTC
CAWIQPHGTGFNYGYTF
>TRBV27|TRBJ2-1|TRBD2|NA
TGTGCCAGCCGAGCGGGGGGGCCCAATGAGCAGTTCTTC
CASRAGGPNEQFF
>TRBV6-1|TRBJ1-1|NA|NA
TGTGCCAGCAGGGGAGGGAACACTGAAGCTTTCTTT
CASRGGNTEAFF
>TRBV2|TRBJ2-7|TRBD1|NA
TGTGCCAGCAGTAGGACAGGAGAGTACGAGCAGTACTTC
CASSRTGEYEQYF
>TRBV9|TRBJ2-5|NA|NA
TGTGCCAGCAGCCAGACACAGGAGACCCAGTACTTC
CASSQTQETQYF